The 27 T cell receptor beta chains below were found in one sample sequenced in a study of OX40 agonist ivuxolimab in advanced cancers. Clones were read by immunoSEQ multiplex PCR, and TCRdb kept only the in-frame ones, dropping some. The sample includes around 67,000 clones, around 80% of them seen just once. The material was CD4+ or CD8+ T cells sorted from blood, obtained in a trial of the OX40 agonist ivuxolimab. The receptors originated from an adult with an advanced solid tumor such as melanoma, head and neck, liver or kidney cancer.

The chain has TRBV6-1 and TRBJ1-2, with TRBD1 identical over 9 bases. This CDR3 spans 14 amino acids. From germline, CDR1 is MNHNS and CDR2 SASEGT. V shed 6 bases and J 7 bases; nucleotides not matched to a gene: 9. The DNA of the CDR3 is TGTGCCAGCAGCGTCCGGGACAGGGTTTTTGGCTACACCTTC. As protein: CASSVRDRVFGYTF.

In this sample, this clone turned up once. This chain connects TRBV5-1 to TRBJ2-2; D gene uncertain. The germline V and J ends were trimmed by 1 base and 5 bases, with 12 bases remaining between them. Looked up from germline, CDR1 is SGHRS and CDR2 is YFSETQ. The CDR3 is 15 residues long. The CDR3 region is CASSLFPKETGELFF. CDR3 bases: TGCGCCAGCAGCTTGTTTCCAAAGGAAACCGGGGAGCTGTTTTTT.

The CDR3 DNA reads TGTGCCAGCAGTTCCGCGGGCTATGGCTACACCTTC. It encodes CASSSAGYGYTF. This chain connects TRBV6-6 to TRBJ1-2; D is uncertain. The CDR3 extends over 12 amino acids. The ends were cut back, 4 bases at V and 4 bases at J, with 7 bases in the middle. The germline CDR1 and CDR2 sequences are MNHNY and SVGAGI (reference sequence).

The chain links TRBV29-1 to TRBJ2-5; the match to TRBD2 covers 7 bases. There are 13 residues in the CDR3. The V gene's germline CDR1 is SQVTM and CDR2 ANQGSEA. The ends lost 5 bases at V and 7 bases at J; junction bases unmatched: 10. The chain's CDR3 is CSVRRELLLTQYF. CDR3 nucleotide sequence: TGCAGCGTTAGGCGGGAGCTGCTGTTGACCCAGTACTTC.

This clone was observed a single time. Here the CDR3 DNA reads TGTGCCAACGTCGGACAGGGTTTGTACGAGCAGTACTTC. Translation: CANVGQGLYEQYF. The chain carries TRBV6-5 and TRBJ2-7; 8 nucleotides line up with TRBD1. The CDR3 extends over 13 amino acids. Germline assignment: CDR1 MNHEY and CDR2 SVGAGI. V was clipped by 10 bases and J by 4 bases; unmatched bases: 9.

The chain links TRBV4-1 to TRBJ2-5; D call uncertain. TRBJ2-7 matches the DNA end more closely, so the J call is doubtful. Looked up from germline, CDR1 is MGHRA and CDR2 is YSYEKL. The CDR3 spans 16 residues. CDR3 amino acids: CASSRQDVVSSYEQYF. CDR3 nucleotides: TGCGCCAGCAGCCGACAAGACGTCGTGAGCTCCTACGAGCAGTACTTC.

The V call is TRBV6-1, the J call TRBJ1-5; maybe TRBD1 (6 bases). V was cut by 4 bases and J by 7 bases, with 14 bases left in between. CDR1 is MNHNS and CDR2 is SASEGT in the germline V gene. This CDR3 region has 14 residues. In DNA, the CDR3 is TGTGCCAGCAGTGTAGGGAATCAGGGGCAGCCCCAGCATTTT. As protein: CASSVGNQGQPQHF.

This rearrangement joins TRBV7-3 to TRBJ2-2, with TRBD1 matching 7 bases. CDR1 and CDR2 from the germline V gene are SGHTA and FQGTGA. This CDR3 contains 17 residues. V was clipped by 5 bases and J by 6 bases; unmatched bases: 15. The CDR3 bases are TGTGCCAGCAGCCCGTCGACAGTACAGGGGTCGGCCGGGGAGCTGTTTTTT. Amino acids: CASSPSTVQGSAGELFF.

The chain joins TRBV4-3 to TRBJ1-4, with a weak D call TRBD1 (5 bases). The germline V gene has CDR1 LGHNA and CDR2 YSLEER. The CDR3 has 15 amino acids. Trimming shortened V by 1 base and J by 7 bases, and 13 bases separated the two germline ends. This CDR3 is CASSQGGTPGEKLFF. The CDR3 nucleotides read TGCGCCAGCAGCCAAGGGGGGACTCCCGGTGAAAAACTGTTTTTT.

The V call is TRBV6-5, the J call TRBJ2-5; perhaps TRBD2 as D (5 bases). Germline V gene lookup returns CDR1 MNHEY and CDR2 SVGAGI. Trimming removed 6 bases at V and 0 bases at J, with 14 bases between. The CDR3 loop spans 15 amino acids. CDR3 nucleotides: TGTGCCAGCAGACTGGGGAGCTATTACCAAGAGACCCAGTACTTC. Translation: CASRLGSYYQETQYF.

V and J are TRBV7-2 and TRBJ1-1; D perhaps matches TRBD1 (5 bases). Germline values: CDR1 SGHTA, CDR2 FQGNSA. This CDR3 has 14 amino acids. V dropped 3 bases and J dropped 2 bases, with 10 bases sitting between them. The CDR3 coding sequence is TGTGCCAGCAGCTTCGGGACGGTAAACACTGAAGCTTTCTTT. Encoded protein: CASSFGTVNTEAFF.

The rearrangement uses TRBV5-4 and TRBJ2-3; no definite D call. Germline values: CDR1 SGHNT, CDR2 YYREEE (reference sequence). Trimming removed 4 bases at V and 2 bases at J, with 11 bases between. The CDR3 extends over 14 amino acids. Here the CDR3 DNA reads TGTGCCAGCAGCCCAGGCGGAGACACAGATACGCAGTATTTT. Its translation is CASSPGGDTDTQYF.

V is TRBV9 and J is TRBJ2-5; D gene ambiguous. This CDR3 comprises 10 residues. Trimming took 7 bases from V and 2 from J, leaving 3 bases between them. Germline V CDR1 and CDR2: SGDLS, YYNGEE. CDR3 loop: CASGQETQYF. In DNA form, the CDR3 reads TGTGCCAGCGGTCAAGAGACCCAGTACTTC.

The genes are TRBV2 and TRBJ2-5, with D perhaps matching TRBD2 (6 bases). The CDR3 covers 15 residues. V dropped 0 bases and J dropped 5 bases, with 13 bases sitting between them. The germline V gene has CDR1 SNHLY and CDR2 FYNNEI. In DNA form, the CDR3 reads TGTGCCAGCAGTGAAGCTAGTGGGAGGTATGAGACCCAGTACTTC. This codes for CASSEASGRYETQYF.

The V call is TRBV15, the J call TRBJ2-3, with D possibly TRBD2 on 5 matching bases. The V gene's germline CDR1 is LNHNV and CDR2 YYDKDF (reference sequence). V was pared by 0 bases and J by 1 base, with 11 bases between. This CDR3 region has 16 residues. Written as DNA, the CDR3 is TGTGCCACCAGCAGAGACTTGGGTAGCGGCACAGATACGCAGTATTTT. It translates to CATSRDLGSGTDTQYF.

The chain joins TRBV10-3 to TRBJ1-1, with D possibly being TRBD1 (6 bases). Germline loops: CDR1 ENHRY, CDR2 SYGVKD. V was pared by 5 bases and J by 8 bases, with 15 bases between. This CDR3 is built from 13 residues. CDR3 protein: CAISRIRGDEAFF. CDR3 bases: TGTGCCATCAGTAGGATCAGGGGAGACGAAGCTTTCTTT.

The V call is TRBV27, the J call TRBJ2-1, with D possibly matching TRBD2 (6 bases). The germline gives CDR1 MNHEY, CDR2 SMNVEV (reference sequence). This CDR3 is built from 13 residues. V lost 6 bases and J lost 5, with 11 bases in between. CDR3 sequence: CASRRDLHNEQFF. Written as DNA, the CDR3 is TGTGCCAGCAGACGGGACTTGCACAATGAGCAGTTCTTC.

This clone has only a few counts. The chain recombines TRBV6-5 with TRBJ1-4; D is unclear. V lost 6 bases and J 8 bases, leaving 16 bases between the germline ends. CDR3 length: 14 amino acids. CDR1 is MNHEY, CDR2 SVGAGI, per germline. The DNA of the CDR3 is TGTGCCAGCAGCCGAGGGTGGGATTTGGAAAAACTGTTTTTT. The encoded protein is CASSRGWDLEKLFF.

The V and J genes are TRBV19 and TRBJ1-5; D uncertain. Trimming took off 3 bases at V and 6 bases at J, with 6 bases between the two ends. The CDR3 is 12 residues long. Per the germline V gene, CDR1 is LNHDA and CDR2 is SQIVND (reference sequence). This CDR3 reads CASSIQSQPQHF. CDR3 nucleotide sequence: TGTGCCAGTAGTATCCAAAGTCAGCCCCAGCATTTT.

In its sample, this clone was seen once. The rearrangement joins TRBV19 to TRBJ1-6, with 8 bases matching TRBD1. CDR3 size: 17 residues. Germline-derived CDR1 and CDR2 are LNHDA and SQIVND (reference sequence). The trim removed 4 bases at V and 7 bases at J, leaving 12 bases unmatched. This CDR3 reads CASSKRTGGIGNSPLHF. The CDR3 bases are TGTGCCAGTAGTAAGCGAACAGGGGGGATTGGAAATTCACCCCTCCACTTT.

V gene TRBV11-2 combines with J gene TRBJ2-5; D possibly corresponds to TRBD2 (5 bases). The ends were cut back, 5 bases at V and 2 bases at J, with 9 bases in the middle. Germline V gene lookup returns CDR1 SGHAT and CDR2 FQNNGV. The CDR3 is made up of 13 amino acids. CDR3 bases: TGTGCCAGCAGCGCCGGGGTTCAAGAGACCCAGTACTTC. Translating it yields CASSAGVQETQYF.

The chain links TRBV5-4 to TRBJ2-5; 14 nucleotides align to TRBD2. The CDR3 totals 15 residues. CDR1 is SGHNT, CDR2 YYREEE, per germline (reference sequence). J was trimmed by 5 bases and V by 2 bases; bases with no gene match: 2. In DNA, the CDR3 is TGTGCCAGCAGCTTCCGACTAGCGGGGGGGGAGACCCAGTACTTC. It is translated as CASSFRLAGGETQYF.

The rearrangement joins TRBV10-3 to TRBJ2-1, with D possibly TRBD1 on 6 matching bases. CDR3 size: 15 residues. V was trimmed by 0 bases and J by 4 bases, leaving 10 bases between them. The germline V gene has CDR1 ENHRY and CDR2 SYGVKD. The CDR3 loop is CAISESGGRYNEQFF. DNA for the CDR3: TGTGCCATCAGTGAGTCTGGGGGCAGATACAATGAGCAGTTCTTC.

The table lists this clone with a few counts. This rearrangement joins TRBV5-4 to TRBJ1-4; D is perhaps TRBD1 (6 bases). This CDR3 has 16 residues. Germline V gene data show CDR1 as SGHNT and CDR2 as YYREEE (reference sequence). V lost 4 bases, J lost 0 bases, and 13 bases lay in between. For the CDR3, the DNA is TGTGCCAGCAGCGCCGGGACACTTGCAACTAATGAAAAACTGTTTTTT. Translating gives CASSAGTLATNEKLFF.

This clone was recorded a few times. The rearrangement links TRBV29-1 to TRBJ1-1; D uncertain. Trimming stripped 7 bases from V and 1 base from J, with 13 bases between. This CDR3 is built from 13 residues. CDR1 is SQVTM, CDR2 ANQGSEA, per germline. The CDR3: CSAHLKTNTEAFF. The CDR3 nucleotides are TGCAGCGCCCACCTCAAGACGAACACTGAAGCTTTCTTT.

The table lists this clone with a few counts. The rearrangement joins TRBV5-4 to TRBJ2-5; TRBD1 is a possible D gene (6 bases). Germline loops: CDR1 SGHNT, CDR2 YYREEE (reference sequence). This CDR3 is built from 13 residues. Trimming left V 3 bases short and J 5 bases short, with 11 bases between. The chain's CDR3 is CASSWQGYETQYF. The DNA of the CDR3 is TGTGCCAGCAGCTGGCAGGGGTACGAGACCCAGTACTTC.

The chain links TRBV15 to TRBJ2-1; TRBD2 aligns across 9 bases. The CDR3 covers 15 residues. Germline CDR1 LNHNV, CDR2 YYDKDF (reference sequence). Trimming cost V 1 base and J 8 bases; bases outside gene matches: 6. CDR3 sequence reads: CATSRVGGGADEQFF. The DNA of the CDR3 is TGTGCCACCAGCAGAGTAGGCGGGGGGGCCGATGAGCAGTTCTTC.